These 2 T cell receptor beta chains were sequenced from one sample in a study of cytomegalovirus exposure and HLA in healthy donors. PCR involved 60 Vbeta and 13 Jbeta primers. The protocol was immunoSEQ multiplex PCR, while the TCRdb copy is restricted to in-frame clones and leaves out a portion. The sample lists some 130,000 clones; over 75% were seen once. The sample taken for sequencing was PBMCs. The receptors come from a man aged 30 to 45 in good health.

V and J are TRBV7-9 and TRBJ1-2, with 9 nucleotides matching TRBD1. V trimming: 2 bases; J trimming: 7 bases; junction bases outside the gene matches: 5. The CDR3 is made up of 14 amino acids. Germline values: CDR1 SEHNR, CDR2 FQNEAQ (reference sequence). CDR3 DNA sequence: TGTGCCAGCAGCTTACCGGGACAGGGAAGTGGCTACACCTTC. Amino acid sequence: CASSLPGQGSGYTF.

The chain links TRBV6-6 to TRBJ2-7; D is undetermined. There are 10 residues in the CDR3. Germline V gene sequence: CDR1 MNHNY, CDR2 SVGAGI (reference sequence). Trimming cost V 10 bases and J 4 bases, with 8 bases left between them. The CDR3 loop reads CATSSYEQYF. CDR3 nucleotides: TGTGCCACCTCTAGTTACGAGCAGTACTTC.